These 26 T cell receptor beta chains came from one sample sequenced in a study of T cell responses to AZD1222 COVID-19 vaccine (dated by TCRdb to 2020 to 2022). In light of the paper, this sample's time point label describes: baseline before first vaccination. Libraries came from the immunoSEQ multiplex PCR assay. TCRdb stores this immuneACCESS table with in-frame sequences only. Part of the clones is absent; in the studies checked, under half of the shortfall reflects unresolved V genes, and no reason is known for the rest. The table for this sample lists some 120,000 clones; over 75% of them were counted only once. Roughly 8% of the sample rests with the top ten. The sample here was peripheral blood, taken on day 0 of AZD1222 vaccination. These TCRs come from an adult in good health.

The genes are TRBV7-8 and TRBJ1-1; tentatively, D is TRBD1 (5 bases). This CDR3 region has 12 residues. The V end was cut by 5 bases, the J end by 5 bases, with 9 bases between. Germline-derived CDR1 and CDR2 are SGHVS and FQNEAQ. The CDR3 sequence: CASSPRQTEAFF. DNA of the CDR3: TGTGCCAGCAGCCCAAGACAGACTGAAGCTTTCTTT. Drawing the rest from reference TRBV7-8 and TRBJ1-1, the complete variable domain is GAGVSQSPRYKVAKRGQDVALRCDPISGHVSLFWYQQALGQGPEFLTYFQNEAQLDKSGLPSDRFFAERPEGSVSTLKIQRTQQEDSAVYLCASSPRQTEAFFGQGTRLTVV.

The chain couples TRBV28 to TRBJ1-1, with a weak D call TRBD1 (5 bases). Trimming removed 6 bases at V and 6 bases at J, with 11 bases between. Per germline, CDR1 MDHEN and CDR2 SYDVKM. The CDR3 has 12 residues. DNA of the CDR3: TGTGCCAGCAGCCAGGGATTTGCTGAAGCTTTCTTT. Protein: CASSQGFAEAFF. Variable domain in full (rest from reference TRBV28 and TRBJ1-1): DVKVTQSSRYLVKRTGEKVFLECVQDMDHENMFWYRQDPGLGLRLIYFSYDVKMKEKGDIPEGYSVSREKKERFSLILESASTNQTSMYLCASSQGFAEAFFGQGTRLTVV.

The chain couples TRBV5-1 to TRBJ2-2; D possibly corresponds to TRBD2 (5 bases). The CDR3 length is 16 residues. The germline CDR1 and CDR2 sequences are SGHRS and YFSETQ. V gave up 0 bases and J gave up 2 bases, with 11 bases separating them. CDR3 sequence (DNA): TGCGCCAGCAGCTTGGTCGGGGTGGGAAACACCGGGGAGCTGTTTTTT. Protein sequence: CASSLVGVGNTGELFF.

V is TRBV30 and J is TRBJ2-7; D gene unclear. CDR1 and CDR2 from the germline V gene are GTSNPN and SVGIG (reference sequence). The length of the CDR3 is 11 residues. Trimming left V 4 bases short and J 7 bases short, with 11 bases between. CDR3 region: CAWTQAREQYF. The CDR3 region has the DNA TGTGCCTGGACTCAAGCCAGGGAGCAGTACTTC.

This clone was counted a single time. This chain uses TRBV5-1 with TRBJ1-4; 10 positions match TRBD1. The germline CDR1 and CDR2 sequences are SGHRS and YFSETQ. The CDR3 is 18 amino acids. V was clipped by 4 bases and J by 0 bases; unmatched bases: 9. The chain's CDR3 is CASSKGTGAYATNEKLFF. The CDR3 nucleotides are TGCGCCAGCAGCAAGGGGACAGGGGCTTATGCAACTAATGAAAAACTGTTTTTT. The full variable domain, rest sourced from reference TRBV5-1 and TRBJ1-4, is KAGVTQTPRYLIKTRGQQVTLSCSPISGHRSVSWYQQTPGQGLQFLFEYFSETQRNKGNFPGRFSGRQFSNSRSEMNVSTLELGDSALYLCASSKGTGAYATNEKLFFGSGTQLSVL.

This chain connects TRBV19 to TRBJ2-1, with D possibly TRBD2 on 5 matching bases. The ends were cut back, 4 bases at V and 0 bases at J, with 13 bases in the middle. This CDR3 comprises 16 residues. CDR1 and CDR2 (germline): LNHDA, SQIVND (reference sequence). The CDR3 DNA follows: TGTGCCAGTAGTAGACCGCGGGTCACCTCCTACAATGAGCAGTTCTTC. This gives the protein CASSRPRVTSYNEQFF.

This rearrangement joins TRBV4-2 to TRBJ2-5, with TRBD2 identical over 8 bases. Germline V gene data show CDR1 as LGHNA and CDR2 as YNFKEQ. The CDR3 is 17 amino acids. The J segment lost 3 bases and the V segment lost 4 bases, leaving 13 bases of the junction unmatched. The CDR3 region has the DNA TGTGCCAGCAGCCCCTCCAGCGGGGGAGGTTGGGAAGAGACCCAGTACTTC. Encoded protein: CASSPSSGGGWEETQYF.

J is TRBJ1-5 and V is TRBV5-1, with D possibly being TRBD1 (5 bases). This CDR3 has 14 amino acids. Germline values: CDR1 SGHRS, CDR2 YFSETQ. V was clipped by 7 bases and J by 2 bases, with 13 bases between them. CDR3 sequence: CASSWGSGNQPQHF. For the CDR3, the DNA is TGCGCCAGCTCCTGGGGGAGTGGCAATCAGCCCCAGCATTTT.

Points on this clone: Additional DNA sequences in this sample encode the identical CDR3. The chain recombines TRBV4-1 with TRBJ1-1, with 9 bases lining up with TRBD1. The junction had 6 bases not matched to a gene; V was cut back by 3 bases and J by 4 bases. The CDR3 extends over 15 amino acids. CDR1 is MGHRA, CDR2 YSYEKL, per germline. The CDR3 loop reads CASSQMTGGATEAFF. The CDR3 region has the DNA TGCGCCAGCAGCCAGATGACAGGGGGGGCCACTGAAGCTTTCTTT.

This clone appeared a few times. The rearrangement uses TRBV13 and TRBJ2-5; a weak D match, TRBD2 (5 bases). Germline V CDR1 and CDR2: PRHDT, FYEKMQ (reference sequence). The CDR3 sequence is 13 residues long. V was shortened by 7 bases and J by 1 base, with 10 bases between the two germline ends. The CDR3 loop reads CASNSGPQETQYF. CDR3 DNA: TGTGCCAGCAACAGCGGCCCCCAAGAGACCCAGTACTTC.

The chain employs TRBV18 and TRBJ1-3; no reliable D call. Germline assignment: CDR1 KGHSH and CDR2 LQKENI. Trimming pared 8 bases from V and 4 bases from J, leaving 9 bases between. The CDR3 is 12 amino acids. The CDR3 coding sequence is TGTGCCAGCGGGGAATGGGGAAACACCATATATTTT. This encodes CASGEWGNTIYF.

The chain couples TRBV10-3 to TRBJ2-5, with D perhaps assigned TRBD1 or TRBD2 (5 bases each). Trimming stripped 3 bases from V and 0 bases from J, with 14 bases between. Germline V CDR1 and CDR2: ENHRY, SYGVKD. The CDR3 has 16 residues. The CDR3 bases are TGTGCCATCAGTGAATTGCGGGCGACAGACCAAGAGACCCAGTACTTC. It is translated as CAISELRATDQETQYF.

In this sample, this clone turned up once. This chain links TRBV5-5 with TRBJ2-5; unclear D gene. V lost 3 bases, J lost 4 bases, and 10 bases lay in between. Germline V CDR1 and CDR2: SGHKS, YYEKEE (reference sequence). This CDR3 has 13 amino acids. The DNA of the CDR3 is TGTGCCAGCAGCTCGAGGAACCCAGAGACCCAGTACTTC. It yields the protein CASSSRNPETQYF.

As concerns this clone: The same CDR3 arises from other DNA sequences in this sample as well. This rearrangement joins TRBV15 to TRBJ2-5, with D maybe TRBD2 (5 bases). The CDR3 length is 14 residues. Trimming stripped 0 bases from V and 2 bases from J, with 7 bases between. The V gene's germline CDR1 is LNHNV and CDR2 YYDKDF (reference sequence). The chain's CDR3 is CATSRDRGQETQYF. The CDR3 region has the DNA TGTGCCACCAGCAGAGATCGAGGGCAAGAGACCCAGTACTTC.

This clone was seen at least ten times. The rearrangement joins TRBV6-1 to TRBJ2-7; 8 positions agree with TRBD1. The CDR3 is 12 amino acids. Germline V gene data show CDR1 as MNHNS and CDR2 as SASEGT. V trimming: 10 bases; J trimming: 4 bases; junction bases outside the gene matches: 6. The CDR3 region is CATIRGQYEQYF. The DNA of the CDR3 is TGTGCCACCATCAGGGGGCAATACGAGCAGTACTTC.

This chain links TRBV9 with TRBJ2-5; 9 bases match TRBD1. Germline V gene data show CDR1 as SGDLS and CDR2 as YYNGEE. Trimming at V came to 0 bases and at J to 5 bases, leaving 5 bases not matched to a gene. This CDR3 spans 15 amino acids. The CDR3 protein is CASSVGTGGAETQYF. CDR3 DNA sequence: TGTGCCAGCAGCGTAGGTACAGGGGGCGCGGAGACCCAGTACTTC.

The chain couples TRBV6-5 to TRBJ2-7, with D maybe TRBD1 (6 bases). Looked up from germline, CDR1 is MNHEY and CDR2 is SVGAGI. This CDR3 has 14 residues. V lost 8 bases and J 2 bases, leaving 16 bases between the germline ends. The CDR3 sequence: CASSGAGKAYEQYF. The CDR3 region has the DNA TGTGCCAGCTCAGGGGCTGGGAAAGCCTACGAGCAGTACTTC.

The J gene is TRBJ1-2, the V gene TRBV12-3 or TRBV12-4; D call uncertain. The CDR3 consists of 13 residues. V gave up 7 bases and J gave up 4 bases, with 13 bases separating them. Here the CDR3 DNA reads TGTGCCAGCAATCCTGGGATTACCTATGGCTACACCTTC. It codes for CASNPGITYGYTF.

V usage is TRBV18 and J usage is TRBJ2-6; unclear D gene. The length of the CDR3 is 16 residues. V was shortened by 0 bases and J by 3 bases, with 9 bases between the two germline ends. The germline V gene has CDR1 KGHSH and CDR2 LQKENI. The CDR3: CASSPPTGGGANVLTF. The CDR3 DNA follows: TGTGCCAGCTCACCACCGACGGGTGGTGGGGCCAACGTCCTGACTTTC.

V gene TRBV6-5 combines with J gene TRBJ1-2, with unresolved D. Per germline, CDR1 MNHEY and CDR2 SVGAGI. This CDR3 comprises 13 residues. Deletions cut 5 bases from V and 8 bases from J, with 15 bases between. As DNA, the CDR3 is TGTGCCAGCAGTATAACGTCCCGTGAAGGCTACACCTTC. Protein product: CASSITSREGYTF.

This sequence joins TRBV5-4 and TRBJ1-6; D is possibly TRBD1 (6 bases). The CDR3 runs 17 residues. Germline values: CDR1 SGHNT, CDR2 YYREEE (reference sequence). Trimming pared 2 bases from V and 0 bases from J, leaving 12 bases between. The CDR3 loop reads CASSFGGAYSYNSPLHF. The CDR3 DNA reads TGTGCCAGCAGCTTCGGGGGGGCCTACTCCTATAATTCACCCCTCCACTTT.

The chain employs TRBV7-8 and TRBJ1-1, with D unresolved. The CDR3 has 11 residues. The V end lost 5 bases, the J end lost 3 bases, and 4 bases lay between the germline ends. The V gene's germline CDR1 is SGHVS and CDR2 FQNEAQ. The DNA for the CDR3 is TGTGCCAGCAGCACCTACACTGAAGCTTTCTTT. Translated: CASSTYTEAFF. The variable domain in full, with the rest retrieved from reference TRBV7-8 and TRBJ1-1, is GAGVSQSPRYKVAKRGQDVALRCDPISGHVSLFWYQQALGQGPEFLTYFQNEAQLDKSGLPSDRFFAERPEGSVSTLKIQRTQQEDSAVYLCASSTYTEAFFGQGTRLTVV.

CDR3 protein: CASSAGTGGPYEQYF. In nucleotides, the CDR3 is TGTGCCAGCAGCGCAGGGACAGGGGGCCCCTACGAGCAGTACTTC. The genes are TRBV21-1 and TRBJ2-7; whether TRBD1, the table's D call, matches the DNA was not checked. TRBV21-1 corresponds to a pseudogene. The CDR3 has 15 amino acids.

V is TRBV28 and J is TRBJ2-3; 7 bases are a match to TRBD2. This CDR3 is built from 14 residues. From germline, CDR1 is MDHEN and CDR2 SYDVKM. With V trimmed by 5 bases and J by 4 bases, 6 bases remained unmatched. Here the CDR3 reads CASSPPGRADTQYF. The CDR3, as DNA: TGTGCCAGCAGTCCTCCAGGGAGGGCAGATACGCAGTATTTT. The full variable domain, in which reference TRBV28 and TRBJ2-3 provide the parts outside the CDR3, is DVKVTQSSRYLVKRTGEKVFLECVQDMDHENMFWYRQDPGLGLRLIYFSYDVKMKEKGDIPEGYSVSREKKERFSLILESASTNQTSMYLCASSPPGRADTQYFGPGTRLTVL.

This chain uses TRBV6-4 with TRBJ2-3, with no clear D. The CDR3 consists of 13 residues. V was clipped by 5 bases and J by 6 bases, with 12 bases between them. Germline CDR1 MRHNA, CDR2 SNTAGT. As DNA, the CDR3 is TGTGCCAGCAGTCGAGATGTAATTGATACGCAGTATTTT. It is translated as CASSRDVIDTQYF.

A note on this clone: One end of the junction is discordant with germline, which a read error may explain. In the same sample, other DNA sequences code for this CDR3. The V call is TRBV4-1, the J call TRBJ1-2, with D hard to call. Germline CDR1 is MGHRA and CDR2 is YSYEKL. CDR3 length equals 15 residues. The CDR3 sequence is CASSPAGGANYGYTF. The CDR3 DNA reads TGTGCCAGCAGCCCGGCCGGCGGAGCTAACTATGGCTACACCTTC.